The rows below give T cell receptor beta chains drawn from one sample of a study of OX40 agonist ivuxolimab in advanced cancers. TCRdb's table, derived via immunoSEQ multiplex PCR, lists solely in-frame clones and lacks some. Seen here are about 20,000 clones, roughly 83% observed once, and the top ten hold approximately 53%. The sample here was CD4+ or CD8+ T cells sorted from blood, taken in a trial of the OX40 agonist ivuxolimab. The receptors originated from an adult with an advanced solid tumor such as melanoma, head and neck, liver or kidney cancer. CDR3s include the opening cysteine and the closing phenylalanine or tryptophan. A D gene is named only where the DNA matches it firmly. Size tells how often a clone was seen (once, few, many) or the class of an expanded clone, and some rows leave it out.

D,V,J,size,DNA,CDR3
.,TRBV4-3,TRBJ1-1,.,TGCGCCAGCAGCCAAGATCATAAGTTAGACACTGAAGCTTTCTTT,CASSQDHKLDTEAFF
.,TRBV2,TRBJ1-5,few,TGTGCCAGCAGTGAATGGACGGGGAATCAGCCCCAGCATTTT,CASSEWTGNQPQHF
.,TRBV11-2,TRBJ1-5,few,TGTGCCAGCAGCCCCGCGGGCAATCAGCCCCAGCATTTT,CASSPAGNQPQHF
.,TRBV5-1,TRBJ2-1,.,TGCGCCAGCAGCTTGTGGGGTGATGAGCAGTTCTTC,CASSLWGDEQFF
TRBD2,TRBV13,TRBJ2-7,.,TGTGCCAGCAGCTTAGGCGGGGGGAACGAGCAGTACTTC,CASSLGGGNEQYF
TRBD1,TRBV7-9,TRBJ2-7,.,TGTGCCAGCAGCCACCGGACAGGGAAGCAGTACGAGCAGTACTTC,CASSHRTGKQYEQYF
.,TRBV28,TRBJ2-3,.,TGTGCCAGCAGTCCCCGAGTCAATTTAGATACGCAGTATTTT,CASSPRVNLDTQYF
.,TRBV7-3,TRBJ2-3,.,TGTGCCAGCAGCGTATTGACCGCGGGGCTAGCGAAAAGCACAGATACGCAGTATTTT,CASSVLTAGLAKSTDTQYF
.,TRBV28,TRBJ1-5,.,TGTGCCAGCGGGACACAAATGAATCAGCCCCAGCATTTT,CASGTQMNQPQHF
.,TRBV5-6,TRBJ2-1,.,TGTGCCAGCAGCCCTCATGGAGGGAACAATGAGCAGTTCTTC,CASSPHGGNNEQFF
TRBD1,TRBV28,TRBJ2-7,few,TGTGCCAGCAGGGGACAGGGGTTCGACGAGCAGTACTTC,CASRGQGFDEQYF
TRBD1,TRBV18,TRBJ2-7,.,TGTGCCAGCTCACCCGAACCGGGACAGGGGGGCGAGCAGTACTTC,CASSPEPGQGGEQYF
TRBD1,TRBV7-2,TRBJ1-4,.,TGTGCCAGCAGCCGATCTGGGACAGGGGGCGTAGGAAAACTGTTTTTT,CASSRSGTGGVGKLFF
TRBD1,TRBV2,TRBJ1-2,.,TGTGCCAGCACTGGACAGGGAAACTATGGCTACACCTTC,CASTGQGNYGYTF
.,TRBV27,TRBJ2-7,.,TGTGCCAGCAGTTTAGGGCAGGGTTCCTACGAGCAGTACTTC,CASSLGQGSYEQYF
TRBD1,TRBV29-1,TRBJ1-1,.,TGCAGCGTAATTGACAGGGTGAACACTGAAGCTTTCTTT,CSVIDRVNTEAFF
TRBD1,TRBV7-9,TRBJ2-5,once,TGTGCCAGCAACGATGACAGGGCAGGGCAGACCCAGTACTTC,CASNDDRAGQTQYF
.,TRBV7-3,TRBJ1-2,.,TGTGCCAGCAGCTTAGTTGGCTACACCTTC,CASSLVGYTF
TRBD1,TRBV5-4,TRBJ1-4,.,TGTGCCAGCAGCCCGGGACAGGGGGCTGAAAAACTGTTTTTT,CASSPGQGAEKLFF
.,TRBV5-1,TRBJ2-3,few,TGCGCCAGCAGCTTGGGGCGCTACACAGATACGCAGTATTTT,CASSLGRYTDTQYF
TRBD2,TRBV30,TRBJ2-3,once,TGTGCCTGGAGTCAGGGCGGGAGGGACACAGATACGCAGTATTTT,CAWSQGGRDTDTQYF
.,TRBV7-2,TRBJ2-7,.,TGTGCCAGCAGCACCGACCCCGGGAGCTACGAGCAGTACTTC,CASSTDPGSYEQYF
.,TRBV4-3,TRBJ2-2,.,TGCGCCAGCAGCCAAGGCGGTGGTTTTCTCGGGACCGGGGAGCTGTTTTTT,CASSQGGGFLGTGELFF
TRBD2,TRBV28,TRBJ2-1,.,TGTGCCAGCAGTCTAACTAGCGATGAGCAGTTCTTC,CASSLTSDEQFF
.,TRBV27,TRBJ1-1,.,TGTGCCAGCAGTCCGATTGACAGCCGCGGCACTGAAGCTTTCTTT,CASSPIDSRGTEAFF
.,TRBV5-1,TRBJ2-7,few,TGCGCCAGCAGCCCCAGGGGCCACGAGCAGTACTTC,CASSPRGHEQYF
TRBD2,TRBV27,TRBJ2-7,.,TGTGCCAGCAGTCTTAGCGGGACTGCGGGCGAGCAGTACTTC,CASSLSGTAGEQYF
TRBD1,TRBV27,TRBJ1-5,.,TGTGCCAGCAGTTTTGACAGGGGGCTGCAGCCCCAGCATTTT,CASSFDRGLQPQHF
.,TRBV7-2,TRBJ2-3,.,TGTGCCAGCACCCCGGGCGGGGATACGCAGTATTTT,CASTPGGDTQYF
TRBD2,TRBV4-1,TRBJ2-1,few,TGCGCCAGCAGCCAAGATTGGCCACCGGGGACTACACCCTACAATGAGCAGTTCTTC,CASSQDWPPGTTPYNEQFF
TRBD1,TRBV7-2,TRBJ1-4,.,TGTGCCAGCAGCCTATTGGCATTAGGACAGGGTAATGAAAAACTGTTTTTT,CASSLLALGQGNEKLFF
.,TRBV18,TRBJ2-1,.,TGTGCCAGCTCACCACAGGCCAGAGCGGAATTTGAGCAGTTCTTC,CASSPQARAEFEQFF
.,TRBV7-9,TRBJ2-7,.,TGTGCCAGCAGCTCGACTATTAGGGATGTCTACGAGCAGTACTTC,CASSSTIRDVYEQYF
TRBD1,TRBV7-9,TRBJ1-1,few,TGTGCCAGCAGCCCCAGACAGGGTACGGTCACTGAAGCTTTCTTT,CASSPRQGTVTEAFF
TRBD1,TRBV7-8,TRBJ2-7,.,TGTGCCAGCAGCGGAGACCTACAGGGGGTGGTATGGGAGCAGTACTTC,CASSGDLQGVVWEQYF
.,TRBV4-1,TRBJ2-3,.,TGCGCCAGCAGCCAACGGCAGGGGATTAGCACAGATACGCAGTATTTT,CASSQRQGISTDTQYF
.,TRBV9,TRBJ2-1,.,TGTGCCAGCAGCGTAGTGACAAATGACAATGAGCAGTTCTTC,CASSVVTNDNEQFF
.,TRBV27,TRBJ2-7,.,TGTGCCAGCAGCCATACGGTGAGGGTCTACGAGCAGTACTTC,CASSHTVRVYEQYF
.,TRBV9,TRBJ2-7,.,TGTGCCAGCAGCGTAGGGGGGAGTGGGAACTACGAGCAGTACTTC,CASSVGGSGNYEQYF
.,TRBV27,TRBJ2-7,.,TGTGCCAGCAGTTTTGGGGACGGCTCCTACGAGCAGTACTTC,CASSFGDGSYEQYF
TRBD2,TRBV19,TRBJ2-7,.,TGTGCCAGTAGTACTAGCGGATACGAGCAGTACTTC,CASSTSGYEQYF
.,TRBV5-1,TRBJ2-2,.,TGCGCCAGCAGCCTCACCGGTCGGGGGCTCACCGGGGAGCTGTTTTTT,CASSLTGRGLTGELFF
TRBD1,TRBV11-3,TRBJ2-7,.,TGTGCCAGCAGCCAGTGGACAGGGGAATCCTACGAGCAGTACTTC,CASSQWTGESYEQYF
.,TRBV15,TRBJ2-2,.,TGTGCCACCAGCAGTGGGCAGGGGTTCAACGGGGAGCTGTTTTTT,CATSSGQGFNGELFF
TRBD2,TRBV27,TRBJ2-4,once,TGTGCCAGCAGTTTCCCAACCTTTTCTAGCGGGAGGGACCGTTTCAGTGCCAAAAACATTCAGTACTTC,CASSFPTFSSGRDRFSAKNIQYF
TRBD1,TRBV19,TRBJ2-1,.,TGTGCCAGTAGAGGGACAGGGGATTTCGATGAGCAGTTCTTC,CASRGTGDFDEQFF
.,TRBV9,TRBJ2-7,.,TGTGCCAGCAGCGTAGAGGCGGGCCTATCCTACGAGCAGTACTTC,CASSVEAGLSYEQYF
.,TRBV28,TRBJ2-7,medium-sized,TGTGCCAGCCAAATCCGGGGAGACCTTACGAGGCAGTACTTC,CASQIRGDLTRQYF
.,TRBV5-1,TRBJ2-3,.,TGCGCCAGCAGCTTGGATTCGGGATCCTTCACAGATACGCAGTATTTT,CASSLDSGSFTDTQYF
TRBD1,TRBV9,TRBJ2-7,.,TGTGCCAGCAGCGCCCGTGGGACAGGGTGGACCTACGAGCAGTACTTC,CASSARGTGWTYEQYF
.,TRBV7-9,TRBJ2-3,.,TGTGCCAGCAGCCAAGGACTTGGCGCAGATACGCAGTATTTT,CASSQGLGADTQYF
.,TRBV9,TRBJ2-5,.,TGTGCCAGCAGCGTAGACTTAGGCGGCCAAGAGACCCAGTACTTC,CASSVDLGGQETQYF